This TCR beta chain comes out of a study of T cells after yellow fever vaccination (dated by TCRdb to the late 2010s). The study in broad terms: The SMART-Seq v4 Ultra Low Input RNA kit was used to prepare libraries from fractions with low cell numbers. Bulk TCR alpha and beta repertoires were sequenced longitudinally to track T-cell clones before and after primary and booster YFV17D yellow fever vaccination. Two healthy male donors made up the cohort, one aged 18 to 30 years and the other aged 30 to 40 years. Blood samples were taken at several timepoints before and after primary and secondary immunization, and bulk PBMC replicates and cell subsets were isolated. The research as a whole found: Computational filtering was required because FACS-sorted repertoires could contain abundant contaminating clonotypes from the bulk population. A small share of clonotypes was detected in both CD4 and CD8 compartments, with the overlap likely arising from convergent recombination. The study included only a couple of donors, which limits how far the findings can be generalized. Most clones expanded after primary vaccination (around 97% of CD4 and around 88% of CD8) were re-detected after the booster, suggesting that broad memory maintenance occurred. The secondary T-cell response was found to be weaker but faster than the primary response, with a peak reached on day 5 rather than on day 15.

The meaning of the sample's treatment or condition label: live attenuated yellow fever vaccine strain. Two biological replicates of bulk PBMCs were collected at each blood-draw timepoint. PBMCs were isolated from peripheral blood using a standard Ficoll-Paque protocol. TriZol was used to extract RNA from bulk PBMCs, CD4 and CD8 fractions, and dextramer-positive and dextramer-negative fractions. At the junction V is shortened by 2 bases and J by 6 bases, with 14 bases in between. CDR1 MNHEY and CDR2 SVGAGI were looked up in the germline V gene. CDR3 length: 14 amino acids, cysteine to phenylalanine. Just CDR3 DNA is preserved here, 42 bases in frame from base 1. This clonotype appeared many times. Its antigen target is currently unknown. Within one base of it there is no much larger clone, and no base qualities were kept. Sequenced using an Illumina NovaSeq 6000. TCR cDNA was made using 5'RACE template switching, a step that added a universal primer site and unique molecular identifiers. Priming of cDNA synthesis was performed from both the TCR alpha and TCR beta constant segments. Two PCR steps were used to amplify libraries, with sample barcodes and sequencing adapters being added in the second step. Sequencing of the libraries was done on either Illumina HiSeq 2500 (2x100 bp) or NovaSeq (2x150 bp). The authors' pipeline ran thus. MIGEC handled demultiplexing of reads and collapsing into UMI consensus sequences, while MiXCR performed V(D)J alignment. Clonotypes responding to the vaccine were identified with edgeR on replicate PBMC samples, with the criteria of FDR below 0.01 and a log2 fold change above 5 up to day 15. Each bulk clonotype was labeled CD4 or CD8 based on which sequenced repertoire, CD4 or CD8, contained the clonotype at higher abundance. In-frame beta chains were kept once TCRdb had trimmed the public reads at Q25 with fastp and called clones with MiXCR. Each entry merges the rows of one CDR3 protein and shows their most common DNA and genes. TCRdb, rather than the study authors, made the V and J calls. The sample data list about 310,000 distinct CDR3 sequences, and around 4% of these were observed just once. About 25% of the sample is in the top ten clones.

The sequence was collected from a man aged 18 to 30 who received the YFV17D yellow fever vaccine. Material: PBMCs, obtained on the day of the yellow fever booster vaccination. The chain is assembled from TRBV6-5 and TRBJ2-7, with a weak D call of TRBD1 (6 bases match). CDR3 loop: CASSYQTGFSEQYF. The bases are TGTGCCAGCAGTTACCAAACAGGGTTCTCCGAGCAGTACTTC.